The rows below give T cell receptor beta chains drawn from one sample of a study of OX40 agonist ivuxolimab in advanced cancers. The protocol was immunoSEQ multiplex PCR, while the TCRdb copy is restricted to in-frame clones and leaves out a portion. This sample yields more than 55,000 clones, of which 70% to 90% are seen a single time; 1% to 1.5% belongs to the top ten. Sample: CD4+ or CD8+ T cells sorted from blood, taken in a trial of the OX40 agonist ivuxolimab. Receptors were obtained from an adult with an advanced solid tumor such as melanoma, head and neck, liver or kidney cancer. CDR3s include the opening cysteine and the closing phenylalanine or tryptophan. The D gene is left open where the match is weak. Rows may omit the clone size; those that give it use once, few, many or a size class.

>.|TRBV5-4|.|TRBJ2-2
CASSPKTGRNTGELFF
TGTGCCAGCAGCCCAAAAACGGGACGGAACACCGGGGAGCTGTTTTTT
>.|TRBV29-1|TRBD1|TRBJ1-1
CSVDGLQGGTEAFF
TGCAGCGTTGATGGATTACAGGGGGGCACTGAAGCTTTCTTT
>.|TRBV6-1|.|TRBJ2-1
CASSEELGSAYSGNEQFF
TGTGCCAGCAGTGAAGAACTTGGTAGCGCCTATTCCGGGAATGAGCAGTTCTTC
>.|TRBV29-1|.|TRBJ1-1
CSAPMTEYTEAFF
TGCAGCGCTCCAATGACAGAATACACTGAAGCTTTCTTT
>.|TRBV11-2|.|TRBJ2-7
CASSRATGAVSEQYF
TGTGCCAGCAGCCGGGCGACCGGTGCTGTGTCTGAGCAGTACTTC
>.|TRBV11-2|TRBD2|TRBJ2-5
CASSLLRTSRTQYF
TGTGCCAGCAGCTTACTTAGGACTAGTAGGACCCAGTACTTC
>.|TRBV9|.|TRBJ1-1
CASSVDMNTEAFF
TGTGCCAGCAGCGTAGATATGAACACTGAAGCTTTCTTT
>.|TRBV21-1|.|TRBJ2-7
CASSSRRGAGASYEQYF
TGTGCCAGCAGCTCACGGCGGGGGGCAGGGGCGTCCTACGAGCAGTACTTC
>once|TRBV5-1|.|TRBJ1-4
CASSLVQGNEKLFF
TGCGCCAGCAGCTTGGTCCAGGGGAACGAAAAACTGTTTTTT
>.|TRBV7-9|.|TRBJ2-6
CASSLFGTSGANVLTF
TGTGCCAGCAGCTTATTTGGTACCTCTGGGGCCAACGTCCTGACTTTC
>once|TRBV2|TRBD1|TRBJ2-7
CASDHGQAYSYEQYF
TGTGCCAGCGATCATGGACAGGCCTACTCCTACGAGCAGTACTTC
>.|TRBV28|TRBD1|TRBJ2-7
CASSTEGGLGSYEQYF
TGTGCCAGCAGTACAGAAGGGGGCCTTGGGTCCTACGAGCAGTACTTC
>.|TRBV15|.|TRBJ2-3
CATSTDTDTQYF
TGTGCCACCAGCACGGACACAGATACGCAGTATTTT
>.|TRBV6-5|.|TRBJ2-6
CASSYSTGAGANVLTF
TGTGCCAGCAGTTACTCGACGGGGGCTGGGGCCAACGTCCTGACTTTC
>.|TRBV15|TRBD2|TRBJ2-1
CATSKGRGGPNEQFF
TGTGCCACCAGCAAAGGGAGGGGAGGGCCCAATGAGCAGTTCTTC
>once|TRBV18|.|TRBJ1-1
CASSPWTRGGVTDEAFF
TGTGCCAGCTCACCTTGGACGCGGGGGGGGGTTACCGATGAAGCTTTCTTT